This T cell receptor (beta chain) came from a study of identical twins. Whole-study results and caveats: There was more out-of-frame TCR alpha sharing in monozygotic twins than models estimated. For cord blood, abundant beta clonotypes had fewer insertions, unlike memory repertoires, which showed none.

This CDR3 contains 20 residues. Germline CDR1 is LGHNA and CDR2 is YSLEER. V shed 3 bases and J 4 bases; nucleotides not matched to a gene: 13. One entry per CDR3 protein results from TCRdb running MiXCR on the 5' RACE reads. The sample has hundreds of thousands of distinct CDR3 sequences, 18% seen once; the top ten hold 13%. Note on this clonotype: Its antigen is not identified.

This sample also belongs to another study, concerning T cells expressing NK-cell markers. That paper notes: Among the eight sequenced donors, seven tested HCMV-seropositive and one tested seronegative. It remained uncertain whether the expanded NKG2C+ T cell clones were specific for HCMV antigens.

The sequenced sample was PBMCs. This chain connects TRBV4-3 to TRBJ2-3; 16 bases are a match to TRBD2. This TCR was sampled from a woman aged 18-29 years in good health. The CDR3 nucleotides read TGCGCCAGCAGCCAGGCGGGACTAGCGGGAGGGCCATCATTTCCAGATACGCAGTATTTT. It codes for CASSQAGLAGGPSFPDTQYF.